The source of this T cell receptor beta chain is a study of blood T cell repertoires in COVID-19. For the study at large: Material from acute and convalescent COVID-19 was sourced from the United States, Italy and Spain. Nucleic acid was either cDNA or gDNA, and it came from T cells, B-cell-depleted T cells, or PBMCs.

The CDR3 contains 13 residues. Germline CDR1 SGHTS, CDR2 YDEGEE. V was shortened by 7 bases and J by 1 base, with 11 bases between the two germline ends. As handled by the study authors: Cell counts per sample came from amplifying reference gene primers. Assay: immunoSEQ multiplex PCR; the TCRdb copy retains only in-frame clones and omits some. V and J calls and clone size are as listed in that table; D and trimming were resolved from the DNA. The sample records over 130,000 clones, 75% to 90% being singletons. The material sequenced was peripheral blood. V gene TRBV5-8 combines with J gene TRBJ1-1; weak D call: TRBD1 (6 bases). The receptor was isolated from a man aged 55 to 70 with active or convalescent COVID-19. The chain's CDR3 is CASRGGKNTEAFF. Written as DNA, the CDR3 is TGTGCCAGCCGAGGGGGAAAGAACACTGAAGCTTTCTTT. Filled out from reference TRBV5-8 and TRBJ1-1, the complete variable domain reads EAGVTQSPTHLIKTRGQQATLRCSPISGHTSVYWYQQALGLGLQFLLWYDEGEERNRGNFPPRFSGRQFPNYSSELNVNALELEDSALYLCASRGGKNTEAFFGQGTRLTVV.